A single sample gave rise to the 31 T cell receptor beta chains below, sequenced in a study of post-analysis software for immune sequencing data. Regarding the study as a whole: Patients showed TRBV5-6, TRBV5-1 and TRBV20-1 among a handful of TRBV segments more frequent than in controls.

For these receptors, no antigen is known. Unique molecular identifiers tagged the TCR beta cDNA libraries. TCRdb re-derived calls from the PCR reads in MiXCR, one entry per CDR3 protein. Found here are approximately 730,000 distinct CDR3 sequences, roughly 27% of them singletons; the top ten hold roughly 0.54%. Specimen: blood. All receptors derive from a girl between 10 and 17 years old with multiple sclerosis.

The rearrangement links TRBV6-4 to TRBJ2-3, with D perhaps TRBD1 (6 bases). Germline V gene sequence: CDR1 MRHNA, CDR2 SNTAGT. CDR3 length equals 16 residues. The V end was cut by 2 bases, the J end by 2 bases, with 14 bases between. Here the CDR3 reads CASSDGAGAYTDTQYF. CDR3 in DNA: TGTGCCAGCAGTGACGGGGCAGGGGCTTACACAGATACGCAGTATTTT.

This clonotype turned up a few times. The chain has TRBV24-1 and TRBJ2-5, with D perhaps matching TRBD2 (6 bases). Trimming cost V 1 base and J 5 bases, with 13 bases left between them. Germline CDR1 is KGHDR and CDR2 is SFDVKD. The CDR3 runs 15 residues. CDR3 in amino acids: CATSDFGGIGETQYF. The CDR3 coding sequence is TGTGCCACCAGTGATTTTGGCGGGATTGGGGAGACCCAGTACTTC.

J is TRBJ2-3 and V is TRBV18, with TRBD2 as a possible D gene (6 bases). The V end lost 4 bases, the J end lost 4 bases, and 18 bases lay between the germline ends. This CDR3 has 16 residues. Germline V CDR1 and CDR2: KGHSH, LQKENI. The CDR3 DNA is TGTGCCAGCTCACGGGATAGCGGTTACAAGGCAGATACGCAGTATTTT. The encoded protein is CASSRDSGYKADTQYF.

The CDR3 protein is CARMGRGKKDVGNTEAFF. The CDR3 nucleotides read TGTGCCAGGATGGGACGGGGGAAGAAAGACGTAGGGAACACTGAAGCTTTCTTT. This chain joins TRBV28 and TRBJ1-1, with D possibly matching TRBD1 (5 bases). The CDR3 has 18 amino acids. V dropped 9 bases and J dropped 1 base, with 27 bases sitting between them. In germline, CDR1 is MDHEN, CDR2 SYDVKM.

The chain has TRBV28 and TRBJ2-5; D is perhaps TRBD2 (6 bases). The germline V gene encodes CDR1 MDHEN and CDR2 SYDVKM. With 5 bases removed from V and 5 bases from J, the gap between germline ends came to 12 bases. The CDR3 runs to 13 residues. The CDR3 loop is CASSPPGAETQYF. Written as DNA, the CDR3 is TGTGCCAGCAGTCCCCCGGGAGCGGAGACCCAGTACTTC.

This clonotype was counted between two and nine times. The chain has TRBV29-1 and TRBJ2-6; D may be TRBD1 or TRBD2 (5 bases each). CDR1 and CDR2 from the germline V gene are SQVTM and ANQGSEA. The V end was cut by 4 bases, the J end by 4 bases, with 17 bases between. The length of the CDR3 is 16 residues. The CDR3 reads CSVGNFEGNGANVLTF. The CDR3, as DNA: TGCAGCGTTGGTAACTTCGAGGGGAACGGGGCCAACGTCCTGACTTTC.

This rearrangement joins TRBV9 to TRBJ1-3; D not resolved. Germline CDR1 is SGDLS and CDR2 is YYNGEE. CDR3 length equals 12 residues. V was pared by 5 bases and J by 5 bases, with 8 bases between. DNA of the CDR3: TGTGCCAGCAGTGGGAGAAGAAACACCATATATTTT. This sequence encodes CASSGRRNTIYF.

J is TRBJ2-5 and V is TRBV27, with TRBD1 identical over 7 bases. Trimming at V came to 4 bases and at J to 5 bases, leaving 10 bases not matched to a gene. The CDR3 totals 15 residues. The germline V gene encodes CDR1 MNHEY and CDR2 SMNVEV (reference sequence). The CDR3 DNA reads as TGTGCCAGCAGTTCCAGGGACAGCCTCTGGGAGACCCAGTACTTC. Its translation: CASSSRDSLWETQYF.

To note about this clonotype: A much larger clone differs from this one at a single base, so this may be a read error. The chain combines TRBV5-5 with TRBJ2-1; the D is unclear. The CDR3 spans 15 residues. Per germline, CDR1 SGHKS and CDR2 YYEKEE (reference sequence). Trimming removed 4 bases from V and 0 bases from J, with 11 bases in between. The CDR3 sequence is CASSERASSYNEQFF. DNA of the CDR3: TGTGCCAGCAGCGAGCGAGCGAGCTCCTACAATGAGCAGTTCTTC.

This clonotype appeared once. A read error may explain this, as a much larger clone is one base away. This rearrangement joins TRBV10-3 to TRBJ2-5; unclear D gene. V lost 11 bases, J lost 11 bases, and 21 bases lay in between. Germline V CDR1 and CDR2: ENHRY, SYGVKD. This CDR3 region has 12 residues. The CDR3 is CAVLMSSYKQYF. CDR3 DNA sequence: TGTGCCGTCCTCATGAGCTCCTACAAGCAGTACTTC.

V usage is TRBV6-5 and J usage is TRBJ2-2; the D gene could be TRBD1 or TRBD2 (5 bases each). Trimming shortened V by 4 bases and J by 5 bases, and 14 bases separated the two germline ends. Germline values: CDR1 MNHEY, CDR2 SVGAGI. The CDR3 covers 15 residues. The CDR3 DNA follows: TGTGCCAGCAGTTTAAACACGGGACGGACCGGGGAGCTGTTTTTT. It translates to CASSLNTGRTGELFF.

This clonotype was counted a few times. J is TRBJ2-1 and V is TRBV20-1; weak D call: TRBD1 (5 bases). Germline values: CDR1 DFQATT, CDR2 SNEGSKA (reference sequence). The CDR3 runs to 12 residues. Trimming took 0 bases from V and 10 from J, leaving 10 bases between them. The chain's CDR3 is CSAREVGLEQFF. The CDR3 region has the DNA TGCAGTGCTAGAGAAGTGGGGCTAGAGCAGTTCTTC.

This clonotype was seen a few times. This sequence joins TRBV15 and TRBJ2-1; a weak D match, TRBD2 (6 bases). The CDR3 is 14 amino acids. The ends were cut back, 4 bases at V and 8 bases at J, with 15 bases in the middle. Germline CDR1 LNHNV, CDR2 YYDKDF (reference sequence). The CDR3 DNA sequence: TGTGCCACCAGCATTGAGGCGGGAAGATATGAGCAGTTCTTC. This gives the protein CATSIEAGRYEQFF.

This clonotype was observed a few times. The rearrangement joins TRBV12-3 or TRBV12-4 to TRBJ1-4; D is uncertain. Trimming took 7 bases from V and 0 from J, leaving 9 bases between them. CDR3 length equals 14 residues. The CDR3, as DNA: TGTGCCAGCAAGGGATCCGCAACTAATGAAAAACTGTTTTTT. This sequence encodes CASKGSATNEKLFF.

A few counts support this clonotype. The chain carries TRBV2 and TRBJ1-2; tentative D call: TRBD1 (6 bases). The germline V gene has CDR1 SNHLY and CDR2 FYNNEI. V was shortened by 9 bases and J by 2 bases, with 19 bases between the two germline ends. The CDR3 spans 15 residues. Written as DNA, the CDR3 is TGTGCCAGGCCCGAGAAACAGGGATTCAACTATGGCTACACCTTC. Translating it yields CARPEKQGFNYGYTF.

The table lists this clonotype with a few counts. This chain links TRBV28 with TRBJ2-1; D might be TRBD1 or TRBD2, each matching 5 bases. From germline, CDR1 is MDHEN and CDR2 SYDVKM. This CDR3 contains 12 residues. V gave up 6 bases and J gave up 9 bases, with 12 bases separating them. For the CDR3, the DNA is TGTGCCAGCAGGGGACCCCTCGGTGAGCAGTTCTTC. This codes for CASRGPLGEQFF. Together with reference TRBV28 and TRBJ2-1, the CDR3 gives the full variable domain: DVKVTQSSRYLVKRTGEKVFLECVQDMDHENMFWYRQDPGLGLRLIYFSYDVKMKEKGDIPEGYSVSREKKERFSLILESASTNQTSMYLCASRGPLGEQFFGPGTRLTVL.

This clonotype was recorded a few times. V gene TRBV28 combines with J gene TRBJ1-6; TRBD1 might be the D (6 bases). Trimming left V 3 bases short and J 9 bases short, with 18 bases between. This CDR3 has 16 amino acids. Germline CDR1 is MDHEN and CDR2 is SYDVKM. CDR3 bases: TGTGCCAGCAGTTTGGTACAGGGATTTTTGGCTTCACCCCTCCACTTT. Translated, it gives CASSLVQGFLASPLHF. Using reference TRBV28 and TRBJ1-6 for the parts outside the CDR3, the full variable domain is DVKVTQSSRYLVKRTGEKVFLECVQDMDHENMFWYRQDPGLGLRLIYFSYDVKMKEKGDIPEGYSVSREKKERFSLILESASTNQTSMYLCASSLVQGFLASPLHFGNGTRLTVT.

This chain joins TRBV29-1 and TRBJ2-7; a weak D match, TRBD1 (6 bases). Between the trimmed V and J ends, which lost 6 bases and 3 bases, there was a span of 18 bases. The germline V gene encodes CDR1 SQVTM and CDR2 ANQGSEA. This CDR3 contains 14 residues. The CDR3 coding sequence is TGCAGCGTCGTGTGGACAGCGAGGCTCTACGAGCAGTACTTC. Protein product: CSVVWTARLYEQYF.

V is TRBV6-6 and J is TRBJ1-1, with D maybe TRBD1 (6 bases). The length of the CDR3 is 16 residues. Germline V CDR1 and CDR2: MNHNY, SVGAGI (reference sequence). V lost 6 bases, J lost 0 bases, and 17 bases lay in between. The CDR3 nucleotides read TGTGCCAGCAGACCGACACAGGGTGTCTTGAACACTGAAGCTTTCTTT. Protein product: CASRPTQGVLNTEAFF.

V gene TRBV29-1 combines with J gene TRBJ2-3; TRBD1 matches 8 bases. Germline lookup yields CDR1 SQVTM and CDR2 ANQGSEA. The CDR3 has 16 residues. Trimming cost V 1 base and J 2 bases; bases outside gene matches: 8. The DNA of the CDR3 is TGCAGCGTTGAAGGCGCCAGGGGGCCCGTCACAGATACGCAGTATTTT. Amino acids: CSVEGARGPVTDTQYF.

A word on this clonotype: A clone one base away is much larger, so this may be a read error. The chain couples TRBV12-3 or TRBV12-4 to TRBJ2-1; 13 nucleotides match TRBD2. The CDR3 extends over 15 amino acids. V was pared by 5 bases and J by 7 bases, with 5 bases of the junction left unmatched. The CDR3 coding sequence is TGTGCCAGCAGTCCCCGGGGACTAGCGGGAAATGAGCAGTTCTTC. Its translation: CASSPRGLAGNEQFF.

This clonotype was counted a few times. The chain combines TRBV20-1 with TRBJ2-5, with TRBD2 matching 7 bases. V gave up 5 bases and J gave up 5 bases; unmatched junction bases: 8. Looked up from germline, CDR1 is DFQATT and CDR2 is SNEGSKA (reference sequence). This CDR3 has 13 amino acids. The CDR3 DNA reads as TGCAGTGCTCCCGGGAGGCCCCTCGAGACCCAGTACTTC. It codes for CSAPGRPLETQYF.

This clonotype was counted between two and nine times. J is TRBJ1-2 and V is TRBV4-1, with a weak D call TRBD1 (5 bases). The V end was cut by 1 base, the J end by 8 bases, with 20 bases between. This CDR3 region has 16 residues. The germline gives CDR1 MGHRA, CDR2 YSYEKL. The CDR3 sequence: CASSQGPMPTTAGYTF. The CDR3 coding sequence is TGCGCCAGCAGCCAAGGGCCCATGCCGACGACAGCGGGCTACACCTTC.

This clonotype was counted between two and nine times. The genes are TRBV20-1 and TRBJ2-5, with D tentatively TRBD1 or TRBD2 (5 bases each). This CDR3 has 13 residues. From germline, CDR1 is DFQATT and CDR2 SNEGSKA (reference sequence). Trimming took off 5 bases at V and 3 bases at J, with 13 bases between the two ends. The DNA of the CDR3 is TGCAGTGCTTGGAGAGGGACCGAAGAGACCCAGTACTTC. It specifies CSAWRGTEETQYF.

Notes on this clonotype: This may come from a read error, since a much larger clone is one base off. V is TRBV20-1 and J is TRBJ2-5; 8 nucleotides match TRBD2. Germline CDR1 DFQATT, CDR2 SNEGSKA (reference sequence). V shed 3 bases and J 5 bases; nucleotides not matched to a gene: 8. This CDR3 is 14 amino acids long. CDR3 protein: CSASRSGSCETQYF. As DNA, the CDR3 is TGCAGTGCTAGCCGCAGCGGGAGTTGCGAGACCCAGTACTTC.

This clonotype was counted many times. The chain links TRBV12-3 or TRBV12-4 to TRBJ2-6, with a tentative D call TRBD1 (5 bases). V was pared by 4 bases and J by 10 bases, with 14 bases between. The CDR3 length is 14 residues. The CDR3 region is CASSSQVSSNVLTF. The CDR3 coding sequence is TGTGCCAGCAGTTCACAGGTCAGCTCGAACGTCCTGACTTTC.

V and J are TRBV12-3 or TRBV12-4 and TRBJ1-1; a possible D gene is TRBD1 (5 bases). The CDR3 spans 15 residues. Trimming took 3 bases from V and 0 from J, leaving 11 bases between them. The DNA of the CDR3 is TGTGCCAGCAGTTTGAAAACGACAGTGAACACTGAAGCTTTCTTT. This codes for CASSLKTTVNTEAFF.

This clonotype was picked up a small number of times. The V gene is TRBV20-1, the J gene TRBJ2-1, with 9 bases identical to TRBD1. Germline V gene lookup returns CDR1 DFQATT and CDR2 SNEGSKA (reference sequence). After removal of 3 bases from V and 8 bases from J, the junction contained 14 bases not matched to a gene. The CDR3 has 16 residues. As DNA, the CDR3 is TGCAGTGCTAGGCCGTCCGGGACAGGGACCTTGGATGAGCAGTTCTTC. The encoded protein is CSARPSGTGTLDEQFF.

On this clonotype: The junction shows a germline mismatch at one end, possibly a read error. The chain joins TRBV10-3 to TRBJ2-1, with 10 positions matching TRBD2. The CDR3 has 15 amino acids. Germline V gene sequence: CDR1 ENHRY, CDR2 SYGVKD. The CDR3: CAVSESLAGAPEQFF. Written as DNA, the CDR3 is TGTGCCGTCAGTGAGTCTCTAGCGGGAGCCCCAGAGCAGTTCTTC.

In the case of this clonotype: The junction shows a germline mismatch at one end, possibly a read error. This chain connects TRBV10-3 to TRBJ2-6; tentatively, D is TRBD1 or TRBD2 (5 bases each). This CDR3 has 14 amino acids. CDR1 ENHRY and CDR2 SYGVKD come from the germline V gene. The CDR3 bases are TGTGCCATCAGTGAGGGGGCCGGGGCCAACGTCCGGACTTTC. Its protein is CAISEGAGANVRTF.

This clonotype has just a few counts. V usage is TRBV18 and J usage is TRBJ2-7; tentatively, D is TRBD1 (6 bases). Trimming removed 4 bases from V and 6 bases from J, with 22 bases in between. Per the germline V gene, CDR1 is KGHSH and CDR2 is LQKENI. The CDR3 runs 16 residues. This CDR3 reads CASSLEPWTVRSEQYF. In DNA, the CDR3 is TGTGCCAGCTCACTAGAGCCATGGACAGTACGTTCCGAGCAGTACTTC.